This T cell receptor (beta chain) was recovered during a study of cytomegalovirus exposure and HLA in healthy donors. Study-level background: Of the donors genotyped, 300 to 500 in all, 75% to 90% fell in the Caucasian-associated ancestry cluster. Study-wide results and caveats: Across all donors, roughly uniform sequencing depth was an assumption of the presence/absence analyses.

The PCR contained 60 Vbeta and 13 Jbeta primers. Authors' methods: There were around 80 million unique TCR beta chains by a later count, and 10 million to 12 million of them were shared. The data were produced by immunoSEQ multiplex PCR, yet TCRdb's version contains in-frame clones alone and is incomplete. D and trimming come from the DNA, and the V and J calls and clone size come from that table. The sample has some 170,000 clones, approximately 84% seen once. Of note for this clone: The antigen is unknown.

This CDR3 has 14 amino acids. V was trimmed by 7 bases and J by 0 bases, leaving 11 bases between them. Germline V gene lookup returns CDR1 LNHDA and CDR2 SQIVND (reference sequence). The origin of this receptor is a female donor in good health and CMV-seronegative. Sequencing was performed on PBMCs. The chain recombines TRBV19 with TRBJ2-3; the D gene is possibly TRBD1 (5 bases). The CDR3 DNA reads TGTGCCAGTACAGGACACCCTAGCACAGATACGCAGTATTTT. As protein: CASTGHPSTDTQYF.